Sequencing of this T cell receptor beta chain was carried out in a study of blood T cells in healthy people across ages. The study, taken as a whole, reports: Naive T cell percentage showed a strong correlation with the diversity of TCR beta. Naive and antigen-experienced cells were not separated, limiting conclusive comparison.

After removal of 6 bases from V and 5 bases from J, the junction contained 9 bases not matched to a gene. CDR3 length: 15 residues. Germline V lookup: CDR1 SGHDT, CDR2 YYEEEE. Through a sample-barcoded 5' primer and a J-beta primer mix, a second PCR was run for roughly 6 to 11 cycles. MiXCR, applied by TCRdb to the 5' RACE reads, yields one record per CDR3 protein. The repertoire holds hundreds of thousands of distinct CDR3 sequences, with 20% to 25% as singletons. The donors, healthy Caucasians from Russia, were aged 6 to 90. Points on this clonotype: No antigen is known for it.

This clonotype originated in a man aged 65 to 79 in good health. The chain employs TRBV5-6 and TRBJ2-7, with 12 bases lining up with TRBD1. Sequencing was performed on blood. The CDR3 spells CASTRDRGHSDEQYF. CDR3 DNA: TGTGCCAGCACCCGGGACAGGGGGCACTCGGACGAGCAGTACTTC.